This is a list of T cell receptor beta chains from one sample in a study of T cells after yellow fever vaccination. TCRdb re-analysed the 5' RACE reads in MiXCR, keeping a single row per CDR3 protein. The data hold approximately 580,000 distinct CDR3 sequences, with about a sixth observed a single time. The sample consisted of PBMCs, taken 5 to 6 days after the first yellow fever vaccination. The source is a man between 18 and 35 years old who received the YFV17D yellow fever vaccine. The CDR3 runs from the conserved cysteine through the conserved F or W. The D gene is left open where the match is weak. Only some rows state a clone size, as once, few, many or a class for expanded clones.

j_gene	abundance	v_gene	d_gene	CDR3aa	CDR3nt
TRBJ2-5	few	TRBV4-2	TRBD2	CASSHQLAGGETQYF	TGTGCCAGCAGCCACCAACTAGCGGGGGGAGAGACCCAGTACTTC
TRBJ1-5	few	TRBV20-1	NA	CSARVGYNQPQHF	TGCAGTGCTAGAGTGGGGTATAATCAGCCCCAGCATTTT
TRBJ2-7	few	TRBV10-3	NA	CAIRPGTSSYEQYF	TGTGCCATCCGGCCGGGGACCAGCTCCTACGAGCAGTACTTC
TRBJ1-1	few	TRBV6-5	TRBD1	CASSYGQGAGTEAFF	TGTGCCAGCAGTTACGGACAGGGGGCTGGCACTGAAGCTTTCTTT
TRBJ2-2	few	TRBV7-2	NA	CASSSGQRTGELFF	TGTGCCAGCAGCTCGGGACAACGGACCGGGGAGCTGTTTTTT
TRBJ2-5	NA	TRBV5-1	TRBD1	CASSLDGTGYQETQYF	TGCGCCAGCAGCTTGGATGGGACAGGCTACCAAGAGACCCAGTACTTC
TRBJ2-7	once	TRBV7-2	TRBD2	CASSFSAGGYEQYF	TGTGCCAGCAGCTTTTCAGCGGGGGGCTACGAGCAGTACTTC
TRBJ2-2	NA	TRBV5-1	NA	CASSRMPNGELFF	TGCGCCAGCAGCCGGATGCCTAACGGGGAGCTGTTTTTT
TRBJ1-2	NA	TRBV6-5	NA	CASSYLGGHTF	TGTGCCAGCAGTTACCTCGGCGGGCACACCTTC
TRBJ1-1	once	TRBV20-1	NA	CSARPNMNTEAFF	TGCAGTGCTAGACCGAACATGAACACTGAAGCTTTCTTT
TRBJ2-2	NA	TRBV7-3	NA	CASSLTRTSTGELFF	TGTGCCAGCAGCTTAACCCGGACGAGCACCGGGGAGCTGTTTTTT
TRBJ1-1	NA	TRBV10-3	NA	CAISIGQNTEAFF	TGTGCCATCAGTATCGGACAGAACACTGAAGCTTTCTTT
TRBJ1-4	NA	TRBV12-3/TRBV12-4	NA	CASSWGGESKKLFF	TGTGCCAGCAGTTGGGGGGGTGAGTCCAAGAAACTGTTTTTT
TRBJ1-1	once	TRBV4-1	TRBD1	CASTLSRGVRGTEAFF	TGCGCCAGCACCTTATCCCGGGGGGTCAGGGGGACTGAAGCTTTCTTT
TRBJ1-5	NA	TRBV6-1	NA	CASSEGAGAQPQHF	TGTGCCAGCAGTGAAGGGGCAGGGGCCCAGCCCCAGCATTTT
TRBJ1-5	NA	TRBV12-5	NA	CASGLGNQPQHF	TGTGCTAGTGGTTTGGGTAATCAGCCCCAGCATTTT
TRBJ1-5	NA	TRBV11-2	TRBD1	CASSSDRQGRWQPQHF	TGTGCCAGCAGCTCGGATAGACAGGGGCGATGGCAGCCCCAGCATTTT
TRBJ2-3	few	TRBV7-3	TRBD2	CASSLIAGGRGDTQYF	TGTGCCAGCAGCTTAATAGCGGGGGGGCGGGGAGATACGCAGTATTTT
TRBJ1-2	NA	TRBV5-1	TRBD1	CASSGQDAYGYTF	TGCGCCAGCAGCGGACAGGATGCTTATGGCTACACCTTC
TRBJ2-2	few	TRBV12-3/TRBV12-4	NA	CASSLTMDGAGELFF	TGTGCCAGCAGTTTAACCATGGACGGTGCCGGGGAGCTGTTTTTT
TRBJ1-5	NA	TRBV5-1	NA	CASSLATGKGQPQHF	TGCGCCAGCAGCTTGGCGACAGGCAAGGGTCAGCCCCAGCATTTT
TRBJ2-2	NA	TRBV11-2	TRBD2	CASRLDSGTTYTGELFF	TGTGCCAGCAGGCTTGATTCCGGGACTACCTACACCGGGGAGCTGTTTTTT
TRBJ2-3	many	TRBV5-6	NA	CASSLGPYTDTQYF	TGTGCCAGCAGCTTGGGCCCGTACACAGATACGCAGTATTTT
TRBJ1-1	NA	TRBV5-6	NA	CASTAGGPEAFF	TGTGCCAGCACCGCCGGGGGCCCTGAAGCTTTCTTT
TRBJ2-1	few	TRBV12-3/TRBV12-4	NA	CASSPTGISSYNEQFF	TGTGCCAGCAGTCCAACAGGGATCAGCTCCTACAATGAGCAGTTCTTC
TRBJ2-5	many	TRBV2	NA	CASSAGRAGQYSGF	TGTGCCAGCAGTGCCGGAAGGGCAGGACAGTACAGCGGCTTC
TRBJ2-3	few	TRBV20-1	TRBD2	CSAGSGGTDTQYF	TGCAGTGCAGGGAGCGGGGGCACAGATACGCAGTATTTT
TRBJ2-5	NA	TRBV4-1	TRBD2	CASSPRGRGGLETQYF	TGCGCCAGCAGCCCTAGGGGGCGGGGGGGCTTGGAGACCCAGTACTTC
TRBJ1-4	few	TRBV4-2	NA	CASSQDVGATNEKLFF	TGTGCCAGCAGCCAAGATGTAGGGGCGACCAATGAAAAACTGTTTTTT
TRBJ2-7	few	TRBV12-3/TRBV12-4	NA	CASSSPDEQYF	TGTGCCAGCAGTTCACCGGACGAGCAGTACTTC
TRBJ2-1	NA	TRBV20-1	TRBD2	CSARDFARLAGYNEQFF	TGCAGTGCTAGAGATTTTGCCCGACTAGCGGGGTACAATGAGCAGTTCTTC
TRBJ2-6	NA	TRBV6-2/TRBV6-3	NA	CASCWAKANVLTF	TGTGCCAGCTGTTGGGCGAAGGCCAACGTCCTGACTTTC
TRBJ2-3	few	TRBV20-1	TRBD2	CSAPLQRGPWDTQYF	TGCAGTGCTCCTTTGCAGCGGGGGCCGTGGGATACGCAGTATTTT
TRBJ2-4	NA	TRBV18	TRBD1	CASSRADRDNIQYF	TGTGCCAGCTCGAGGGCGGACAGGGACAACATTCAGTACTTC
TRBJ2-1	many	TRBV6-5	TRBD1	CASSSGTDSYNEQFF	TGTGCCAGCAGTTCCGGGACAGATTCCTACAATGAGCAGTTCTTC
TRBJ1-2	few	TRBV7-2	TRBD1	CASSLEGAHGYTF	TGTGCCAGCAGCTTGGAGGGGGCACATGGCTACACCTTC
TRBJ2-3	few	TRBV5-4	NA	CASSKELQGTDTQYF	TGTGCCAGCAGTAAAGAGCTACAGGGTACAGATACGCAGTATTTT
TRBJ1-6	NA	TRBV12-3/TRBV12-4	NA	CASSLGLAPLHF	TGTGCCAGCAGTTTGGGTTTGGCACCCCTCCACTTT
TRBJ1-4	few	TRBV6-1	TRBD1	CASRETGAGEKLFF	TGTGCCAGCAGGGAGACAGGGGCGGGTGAAAAACTGTTTTTT
TRBJ1-4	few	TRBV12-3/TRBV12-4	TRBD1	CASRDRGQGEKLFF	TGTGCCAGCAGAGACAGGGGCCAGGGCGAAAAACTGTTTTTT
TRBJ1-2	NA	TRBV4-1	NA	CASSPGPGQTYGYTF	TGCGCCAGCAGCCCAGGGCCGGGGCAAACTTATGGCTACACCTTC
TRBJ1-2	NA	TRBV20-1	NA	CSAGGGNYGYTF	TGCAGTGCCGGAGGGGGGAACTATGGCTACACCTTC
TRBJ1-1	few	TRBV29-1	TRBD1	CRADRAVATEAFF	TGCAGAGCTGACAGGGCGGTGGCCACTGAAGCTTTCTTT
TRBJ1-3	NA	TRBV20-1	NA	CSARRTASGNTIYF	TGCAGTGCTAGACGGACCGCCTCTGGAAACACCATATATTTT
TRBJ2-3	many	TRBV6-2/TRBV6-3	TRBD1	CASGQGGPDTQYF	TGTGCCAGCGGACAGGGAGGCCCAGATACGCAGTATTTT
TRBJ1-1	NA	TRBV5-5	NA	CASSRAWAPNTEAFF	TGTGCCAGCAGCCGTGCCTGGGCGCCGAACACTGAAGCTTTCTTT
TRBJ2-7	NA	TRBV29-1	NA	CSVVEVGEQYF	TGCAGCGTTGTGGAGGTCGGCGAGCAGTACTTC
TRBJ1-1	NA	TRBV4-3	TRBD1	CASSQEPTGGNTEAFF	TGCGCCAGCAGCCAAGAACCGACAGGGGGGAACACTGAAGCTTTCTTT
TRBJ2-5	NA	TRBV27	NA	CASRPPNRRAQYF	TGTGCCAGCAGGCCCCCCAACCGCAGGGCCCAGTACTTC
TRBJ2-4	NA	TRBV20-1	NA	CSAWAPGSSIQYF	TGCAGTGCTTGGGCCCCCGGGTCTAGCATTCAGTACTTC
TRBJ1-1	few	TRBV7-2	NA	CASRPLDSMNTEAFF	TGTGCCAGCAGACCCCTGGACAGCATGAACACTGAAGCTTTCTTT
TRBJ1-3	NA	TRBV11-2	NA	CASSPGDSGNTIYF	TGTGCCAGCAGCCCTGGGGACTCTGGAAACACCATATATTTT